Below, one T cell receptor beta chain is given with its context. The antigen is not known. MiXCR was run by TCRdb on the 5' RACE reads, yielding one entry per CDR3 protein. The sample has about 470,000 distinct CDR3 sequences, around a sixth seen once; the top ten hold approximately 13%. The record originates from a study of T-cell memory formation after mild COVID-19. Study observations and caveats: Shrinking CD4+ clones resided mostly in CM and EM, and CD8+ ones in EMRA. Whether day 37 second-wave clones are SARS-CoV-2-specific was not confirmed. There were some responding clones in pre-infection memory, which suggested that cross-reactive memory had joined.

This CDR3 region has 20 residues. V was pared by 2 bases and J by 9 bases, with 17 bases of the junction left unmatched. Germline loops: CDR1 KGHSH, CDR2 LQKENI. The chain couples TRBV18 to TRBJ2-1; 15 nucleotides align to TRBD2. The TCR was taken from an adult woman who had mild COVID-19 (a few samples of this study predate the infection). Cell type and time point are not known. The sequenced sample consisted of PBMCs or a T cell subset sorted from them (not recorded which). The DNA for the CDR3 is TGTGCCAGCTCACCAATTGAGTTGTGGGGACTAGCGGGAGGAAACGGTGAGCAGTTCTTC. Protein product: CASSPIELWGLAGGNGEQFF.